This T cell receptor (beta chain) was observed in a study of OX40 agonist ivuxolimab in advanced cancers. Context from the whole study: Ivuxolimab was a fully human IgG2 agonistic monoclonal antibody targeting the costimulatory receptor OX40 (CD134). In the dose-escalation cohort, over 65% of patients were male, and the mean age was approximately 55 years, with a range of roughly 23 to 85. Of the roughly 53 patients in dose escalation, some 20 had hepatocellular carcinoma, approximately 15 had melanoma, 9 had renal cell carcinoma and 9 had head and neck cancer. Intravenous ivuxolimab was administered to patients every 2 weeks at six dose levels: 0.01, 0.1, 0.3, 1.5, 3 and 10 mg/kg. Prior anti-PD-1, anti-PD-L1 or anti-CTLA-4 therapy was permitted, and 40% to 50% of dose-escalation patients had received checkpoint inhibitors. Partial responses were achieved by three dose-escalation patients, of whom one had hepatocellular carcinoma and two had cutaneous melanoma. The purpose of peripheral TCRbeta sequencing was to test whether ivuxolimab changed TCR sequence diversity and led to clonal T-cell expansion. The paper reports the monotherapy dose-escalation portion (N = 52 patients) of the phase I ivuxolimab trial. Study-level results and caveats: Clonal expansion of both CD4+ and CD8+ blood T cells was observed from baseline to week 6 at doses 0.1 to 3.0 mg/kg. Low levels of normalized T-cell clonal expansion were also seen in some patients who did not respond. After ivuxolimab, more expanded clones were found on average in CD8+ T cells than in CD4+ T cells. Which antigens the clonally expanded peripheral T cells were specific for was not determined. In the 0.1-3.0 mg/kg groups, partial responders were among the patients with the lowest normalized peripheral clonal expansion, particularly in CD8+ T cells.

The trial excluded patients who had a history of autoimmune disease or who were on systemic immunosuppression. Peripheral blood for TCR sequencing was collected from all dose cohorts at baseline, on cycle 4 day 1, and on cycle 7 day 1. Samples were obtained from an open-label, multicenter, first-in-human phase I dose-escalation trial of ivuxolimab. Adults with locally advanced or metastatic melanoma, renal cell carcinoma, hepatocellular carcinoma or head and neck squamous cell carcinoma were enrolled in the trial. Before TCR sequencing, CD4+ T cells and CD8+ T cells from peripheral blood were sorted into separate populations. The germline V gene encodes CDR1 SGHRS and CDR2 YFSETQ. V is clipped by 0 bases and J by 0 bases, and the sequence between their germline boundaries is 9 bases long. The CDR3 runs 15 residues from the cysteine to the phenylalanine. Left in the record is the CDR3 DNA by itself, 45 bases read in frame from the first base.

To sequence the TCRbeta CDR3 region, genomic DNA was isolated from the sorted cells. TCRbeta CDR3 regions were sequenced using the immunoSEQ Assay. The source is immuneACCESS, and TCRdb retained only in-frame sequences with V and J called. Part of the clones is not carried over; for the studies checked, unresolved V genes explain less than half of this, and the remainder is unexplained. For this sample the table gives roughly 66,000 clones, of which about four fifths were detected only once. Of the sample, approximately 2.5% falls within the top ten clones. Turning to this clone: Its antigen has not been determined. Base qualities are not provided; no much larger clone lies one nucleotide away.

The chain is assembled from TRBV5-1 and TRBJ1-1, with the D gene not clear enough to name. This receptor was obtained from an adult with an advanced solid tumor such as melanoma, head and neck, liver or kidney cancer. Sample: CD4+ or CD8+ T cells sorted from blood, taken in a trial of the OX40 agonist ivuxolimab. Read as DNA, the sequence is TGCGCCAGCAGCTTGGATGGGAACCTGAACACTGAAGCTTTCTTT. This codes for CASSLDGNLNTEAFF.